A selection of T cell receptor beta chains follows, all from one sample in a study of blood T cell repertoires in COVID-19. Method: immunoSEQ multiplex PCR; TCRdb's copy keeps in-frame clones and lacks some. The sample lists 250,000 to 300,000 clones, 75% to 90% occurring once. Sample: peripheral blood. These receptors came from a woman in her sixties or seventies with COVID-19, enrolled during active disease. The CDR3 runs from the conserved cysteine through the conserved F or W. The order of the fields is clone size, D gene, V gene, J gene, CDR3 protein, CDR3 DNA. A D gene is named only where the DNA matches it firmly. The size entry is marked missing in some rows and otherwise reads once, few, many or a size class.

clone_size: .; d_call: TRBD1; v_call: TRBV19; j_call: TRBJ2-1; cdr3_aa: CASSTYQQGGNEQFF; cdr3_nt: TGTGCCAGTAGTACATACCAACAGGGGGGCAATGAGCAGTTCTTC
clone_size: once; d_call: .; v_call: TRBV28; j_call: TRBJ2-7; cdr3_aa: CASSFPGSRNEQYF; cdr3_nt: TGTGCCAGCAGTTTCCCCGGGAGCCGAAACGAGCAGTACTTC
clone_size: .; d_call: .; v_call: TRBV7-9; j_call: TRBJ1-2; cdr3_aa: CASSFSSANYGYTF; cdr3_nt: TGTGCCAGCAGCTTTTCAAGCGCTAACTATGGCTACACCTTC
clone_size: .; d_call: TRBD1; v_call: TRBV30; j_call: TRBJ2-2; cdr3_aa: CAWSAGTGGTGELFF; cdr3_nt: TGTGCCTGGAGTGCTGGGACAGGAGGCACCGGGGAGCTGTTTTTT
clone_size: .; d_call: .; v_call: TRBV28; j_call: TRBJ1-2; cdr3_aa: CASSLAGPYYGYTF; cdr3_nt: TGTGCCAGCAGTTTGGCAGGCCCTTACTATGGCTACACCTTC
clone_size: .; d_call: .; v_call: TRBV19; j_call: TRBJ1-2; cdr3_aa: CASSTTQNYGYTF; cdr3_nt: TGTGCCAGTAGTACGACACAAAACTATGGCTACACCTTC
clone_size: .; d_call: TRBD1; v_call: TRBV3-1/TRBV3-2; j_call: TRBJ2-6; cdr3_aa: CASSQKTGAGANVLTF; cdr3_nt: TGTGCCAGCAGCCAGAAGACAGGGGCTGGGGCCAACGTCCTGACTTTC
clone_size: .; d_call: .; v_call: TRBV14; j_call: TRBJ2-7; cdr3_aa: CASSYGQNGQYF; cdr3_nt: TGTGCCAGCAGCTATGGACAGAACGGGCAGTACTTC
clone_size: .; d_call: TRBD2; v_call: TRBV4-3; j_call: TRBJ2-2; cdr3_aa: CASSQLLAGDTGELFF; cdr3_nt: TGCGCCAGCAGCCAATTACTAGCGGGAGACACCGGGGAGCTGTTTTTT
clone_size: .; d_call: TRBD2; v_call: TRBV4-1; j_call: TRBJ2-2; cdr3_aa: CASRRLAGANTGELFF; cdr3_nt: TGCGCCAGCAGGAGACTAGCGGGCGCGAACACCGGGGAGCTGTTTTTT
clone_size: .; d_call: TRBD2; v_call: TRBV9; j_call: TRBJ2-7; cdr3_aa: CASSPRTSGLYEQYF; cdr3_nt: TGTGCCAGCAGCCCCCGGACTAGCGGCCTCTACGAGCAGTACTTC
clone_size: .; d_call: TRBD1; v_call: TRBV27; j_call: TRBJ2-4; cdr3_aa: CASTPDRGIRGEYF; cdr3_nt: TGTGCCAGCACCCCGGACAGGGGAATTCGTGGAGAGTACTTC
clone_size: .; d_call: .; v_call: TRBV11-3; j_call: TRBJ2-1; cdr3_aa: CASSKAEEYNEQFF; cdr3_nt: TGTGCCAGCAGCAAAGCGGAGGAGTACAATGAGCAGTTCTTC
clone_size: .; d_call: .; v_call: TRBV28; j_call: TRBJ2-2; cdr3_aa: CASSFSRESTGELFF; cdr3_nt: TGTGCCAGCAGTTTTTCTCGGGAGAGCACCGGGGAGCTGTTTTTT
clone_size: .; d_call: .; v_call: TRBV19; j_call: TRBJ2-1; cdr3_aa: CASSTPPGAYNEQFF; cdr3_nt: TGTGCCAGTAGTACCCCGCCGGGGGCCTACAATGAGCAGTTCTTC
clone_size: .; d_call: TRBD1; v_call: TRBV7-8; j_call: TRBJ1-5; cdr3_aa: CASSPYDRENQPQHF; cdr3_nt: TGTGCCAGCAGCCCTTACGACAGGGAGAATCAGCCCCAGCATTTT
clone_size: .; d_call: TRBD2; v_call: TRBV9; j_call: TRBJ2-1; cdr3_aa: CASSRGLAGIYEQFF; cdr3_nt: TGTGCCAGCAGCCGGGGACTAGCGGGAATCTATGAGCAGTTCTTC
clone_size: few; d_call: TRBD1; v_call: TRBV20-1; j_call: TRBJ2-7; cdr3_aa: CSASSGQGRSYEQYF; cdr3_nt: TGCAGTGCTAGTTCAGGACAGGGGCGCTCCTACGAGCAGTACTTC
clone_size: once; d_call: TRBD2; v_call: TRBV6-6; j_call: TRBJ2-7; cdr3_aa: CASSYSAGGRYEQYF; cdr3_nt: TGTGCCAGCAGTTACTCGGCGGGAGGGAGGTACGAGCAGTACTTC
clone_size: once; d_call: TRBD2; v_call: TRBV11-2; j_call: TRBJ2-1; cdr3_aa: CASSERTSGYNEQFF; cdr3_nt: TGTGCCAGCAGCGAACGGACTAGCGGTTACAATGAGCAGTTCTTC
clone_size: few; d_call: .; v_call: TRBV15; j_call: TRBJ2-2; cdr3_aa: CATSTYREGTGELFF; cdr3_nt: TGTGCCACCAGCACTTACAGGGAGGGCACCGGGGAGCTGTTTTTT
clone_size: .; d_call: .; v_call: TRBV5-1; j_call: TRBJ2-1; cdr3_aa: CASTGPGSRGNEQFF; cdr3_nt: TGCGCCAGCACCGGGCCGGGGTCCCGGGGTAATGAGCAGTTCTTC
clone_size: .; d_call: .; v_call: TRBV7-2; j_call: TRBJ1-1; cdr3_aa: CASSSPPRNTEAFF; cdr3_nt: TGTGCCAGCAGCTCCCCCCCCAGGAACACTGAAGCTTTCTTT
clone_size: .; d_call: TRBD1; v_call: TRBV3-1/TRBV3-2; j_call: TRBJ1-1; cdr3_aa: CASSPLRGQGAIEAFF; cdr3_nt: TGTGCCAGCAGCCCCCTCAGGGGACAGGGGGCAATTGAAGCTTTCTTT
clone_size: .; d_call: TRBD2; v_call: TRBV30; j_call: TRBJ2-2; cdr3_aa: CAWSVLSGRTPGELFF; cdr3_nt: TGTGCCTGGAGTGTACTGAGCGGGAGAACCCCCGGGGAGCTGTTTTTT
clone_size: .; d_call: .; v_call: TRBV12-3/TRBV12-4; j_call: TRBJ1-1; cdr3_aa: CASSHGQNTEAFF; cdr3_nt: TGTGCCAGCAGTCATGGACAGAACACTGAAGCTTTCTTT
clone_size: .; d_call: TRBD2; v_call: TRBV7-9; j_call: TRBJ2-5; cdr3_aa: CASSRAGRETQYF; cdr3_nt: TGTGCCAGCAGCCGAGCGGGGCGGGAGACCCAGTACTTC
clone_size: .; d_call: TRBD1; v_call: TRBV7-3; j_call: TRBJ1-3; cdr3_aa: CASSLGGQGSSGNTIYF; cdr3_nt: TGTGCCAGCAGCTTAGGTGGACAGGGGAGCTCTGGAAACACCATATATTTT
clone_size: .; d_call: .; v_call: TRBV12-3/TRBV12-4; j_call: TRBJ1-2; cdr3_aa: CASSLGQDYGYTF; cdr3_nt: TGTGCCAGCAGTTTAGGACAAGACTATGGCTACACCTTC
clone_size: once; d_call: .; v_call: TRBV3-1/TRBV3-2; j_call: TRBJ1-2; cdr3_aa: CASSQGSGGGCGYTF; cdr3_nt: TGTGCCAGCAGCCAAGGGTCCGGGGGGGGGTGTGGCTACACCTTC
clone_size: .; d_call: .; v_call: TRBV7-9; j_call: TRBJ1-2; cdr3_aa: CASSSGGGANYGYTF; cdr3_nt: TGTGCCAGCAGCTCCGGGGGGGGAGCCAACTATGGCTACACCTTC
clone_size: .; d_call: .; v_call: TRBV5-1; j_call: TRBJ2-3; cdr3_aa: CASSPLSPSVDTQYF; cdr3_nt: TGCGCCAGCAGCCCCCTGAGCCCGAGTGTTGATACGCAGTATTTT
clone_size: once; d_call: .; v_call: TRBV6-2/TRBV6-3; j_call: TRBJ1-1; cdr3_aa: CASSYEGYTEAFF; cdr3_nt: TGTGCCAGCAGTTACGAGGGATACACTGAAGCTTTCTTT
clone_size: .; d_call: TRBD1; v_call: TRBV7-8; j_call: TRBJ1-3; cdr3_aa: CASSYEYPGQDGNTIYF; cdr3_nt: TGTGCCAGCAGCTACGAGTATCCGGGACAGGATGGAAACACCATATATTTT
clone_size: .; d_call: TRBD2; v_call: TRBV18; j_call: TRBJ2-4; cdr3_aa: CASSLRPPSGSGVAKNIQYF; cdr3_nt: TGTGCCAGCTCGCTTCGGCCCCCTAGCGGGAGCGGCGTAGCCAAAAACATTCAGTACTTC
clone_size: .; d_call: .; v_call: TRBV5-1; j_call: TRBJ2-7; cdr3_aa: CASSGQISNEQYF; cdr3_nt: TGCGCCAGCAGCGGACAAATAAGCAACGAGCAGTACTTC
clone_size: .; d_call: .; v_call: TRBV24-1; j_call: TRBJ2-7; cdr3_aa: CATSDFPFSEQYF; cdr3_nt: TGTGCCACCAGTGATTTCCCTTTCTCTGAGCAGTACTTC
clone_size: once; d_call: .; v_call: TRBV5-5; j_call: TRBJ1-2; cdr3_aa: CASSYTQGGHYGYTF; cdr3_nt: TGTGCCAGCAGCTACACACAGGGTGGGCATTATGGCTACACCTTC
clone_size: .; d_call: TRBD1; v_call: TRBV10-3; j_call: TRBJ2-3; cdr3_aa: CAISVSGQNTDTQYF; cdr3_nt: TGTGCCATCAGTGTTTCGGGACAGAACACAGATACGCAGTATTTT
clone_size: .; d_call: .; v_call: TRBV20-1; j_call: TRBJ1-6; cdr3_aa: CSASDTGYGSPLHF; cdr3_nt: TGCAGTGCTAGTGATACAGGGTATGGTTCACCCCTCCACTTT
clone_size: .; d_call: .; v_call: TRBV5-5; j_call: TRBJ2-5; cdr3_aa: CASSLTDRLGWETQYF; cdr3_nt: TGTGCCAGCAGCTTGACAGACAGGTTGGGCTGGGAGACCCAGTACTTC
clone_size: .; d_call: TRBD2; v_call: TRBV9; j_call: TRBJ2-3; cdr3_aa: CASSVSLAGWGSTDTQYF; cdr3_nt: TGTGCCAGCAGCGTATCTCTAGCGGGATGGGGTAGCACAGATACGCAGTATTTT
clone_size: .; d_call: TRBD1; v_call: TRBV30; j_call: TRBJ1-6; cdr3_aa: CAWSLEQGIYNSPLHF; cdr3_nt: TGTGCCTGGAGTTTGGAACAGGGGATATATAATTCACCCCTCCACTTT
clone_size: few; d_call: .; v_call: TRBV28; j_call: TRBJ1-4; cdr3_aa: CASSLQRGNEKLFF; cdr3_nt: TGTGCCAGCAGTTTACAGCGGGGTAATGAAAAACTGTTTTTT
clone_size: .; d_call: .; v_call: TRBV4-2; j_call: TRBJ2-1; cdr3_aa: CASSPLGQYNEQFF; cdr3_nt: TGTGCCAGCAGCCCCCTCGGACAGTACAATGAGCAGTTCTTC
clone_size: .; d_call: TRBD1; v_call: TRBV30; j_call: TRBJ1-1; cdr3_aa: CAWSRDRLNTEAFF; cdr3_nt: TGTGCCTGGAGCAGGGACAGACTGAACACTGAAGCTTTCTTT
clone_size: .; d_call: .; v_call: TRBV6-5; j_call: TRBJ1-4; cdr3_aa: CASSYRQAPNVEKLFF; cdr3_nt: TGTGCCAGCAGTTACAGACAGGCTCCTAATGTAGAAAAACTGTTTTTT
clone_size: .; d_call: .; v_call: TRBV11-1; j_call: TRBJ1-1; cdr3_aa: CASSPLRSANTEAFF; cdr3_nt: TGTGCCAGCAGCCCACTAAGGTCTGCCAACACTGAAGCTTTCTTT
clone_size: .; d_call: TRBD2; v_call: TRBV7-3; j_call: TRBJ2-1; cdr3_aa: CASSLGTSGYNEQFF; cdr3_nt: TGTGCCAGCAGCTTAGGGACTAGTGGGTACAATGAGCAGTTCTTC
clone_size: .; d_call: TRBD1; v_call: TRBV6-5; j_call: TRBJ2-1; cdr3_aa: CASTWDRNEQFF; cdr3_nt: TGTGCCAGCACCTGGGACAGAAATGAGCAGTTCTTC
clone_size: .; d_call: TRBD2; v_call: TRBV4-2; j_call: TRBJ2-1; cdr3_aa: CASSLHAAGVSNEQFF; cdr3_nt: TGTGCCAGCAGCTTACACGCGGCGGGAGTCAGCAATGAGCAGTTCTTC
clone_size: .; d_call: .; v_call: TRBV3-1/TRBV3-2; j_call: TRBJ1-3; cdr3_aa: CASSQVGGAGNTIYF; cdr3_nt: TGTGCCAGCAGCCAAGTAGGAGGGGCTGGAAACACCATATATTTT
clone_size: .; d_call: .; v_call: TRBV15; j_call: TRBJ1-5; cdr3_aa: CATSRGLSNQPQHF; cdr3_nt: TGTGCCACCAGCAGGGGACTGAGCAATCAGCCCCAGCATTTT
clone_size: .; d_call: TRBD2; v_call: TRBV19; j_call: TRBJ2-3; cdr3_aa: CASRTTSGTDTQYF; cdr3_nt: TGTGCCAGTAGGACGACTAGCGGAACAGATACGCAGTATTTT
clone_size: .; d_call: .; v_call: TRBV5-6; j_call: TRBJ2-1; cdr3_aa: CASSRRGLLLNEQFF; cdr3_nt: TGTGCCAGCAGCCGGCGGGGACTGCTCCTCAATGAGCAGTTCTTC
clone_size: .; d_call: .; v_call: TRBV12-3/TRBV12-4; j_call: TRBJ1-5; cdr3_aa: CASSFSGVGPQHF; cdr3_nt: TGTGCCAGCAGTTTTTCGGGGGTAGGGCCCCAGCATTTT